This T cell receptor beta chain comes out of a study of OX40 agonist ivuxolimab in advanced cancers. General observations from the study: It was also the case that some nonresponders had low normalized T-cell clonal expansion.

On this clone: The antigen remains undetermined.

Autoimmune disease history or systemic immunosuppression excluded patients. The data were produced by immunoSEQ multiplex PCR, yet TCRdb's version contains in-frame clones alone and is incomplete. The profile shows 50,000 to 80,000 clones, about 81% of them singletons. The sample was CD4+ or CD8+ T cells sorted from blood, taken in a trial of the OX40 agonist ivuxolimab. This TCR was recovered from an adult with an advanced solid tumor such as melanoma, head and neck, liver or kidney cancer.

The CDR3 DNA is TGTGCCATCAGTGAGTCAGGGTACAATGAGCAGTTCTTC. Translating gives CAISESGYNEQFF. This chain uses TRBV10-3 with TRBJ2-1, with D unclear. The CDR3 totals 13 residues. Trimming removed 0 bases at V and 4 bases at J, with 4 bases between. Germline V gene data show CDR1 as ENHRY and CDR2 as SYGVKD.